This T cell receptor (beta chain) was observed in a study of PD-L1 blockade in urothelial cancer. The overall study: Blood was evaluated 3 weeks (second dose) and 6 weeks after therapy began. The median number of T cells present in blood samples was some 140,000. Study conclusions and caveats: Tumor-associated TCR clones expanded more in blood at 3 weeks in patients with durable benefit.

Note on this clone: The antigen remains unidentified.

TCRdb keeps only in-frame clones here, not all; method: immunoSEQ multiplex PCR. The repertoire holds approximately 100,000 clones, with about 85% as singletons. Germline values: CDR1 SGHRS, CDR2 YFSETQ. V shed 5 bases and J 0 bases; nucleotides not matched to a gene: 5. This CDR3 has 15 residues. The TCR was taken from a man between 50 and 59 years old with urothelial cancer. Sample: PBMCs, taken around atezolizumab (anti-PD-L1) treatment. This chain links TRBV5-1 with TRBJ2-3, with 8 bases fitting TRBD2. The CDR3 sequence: CASRTSGQSTDTQYF. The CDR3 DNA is TGCGCCAGCAGAACTAGCGGACAAAGCACAGATACGCAGTATTTT.